A selection of T cell receptor beta chains follows, all from one sample in a study of CD4 T cells in relation to SARS-CoV-2 and coronaviruses. Antigen specificity for these receptors is unknown. Assay used: immunoSEQ multiplex PCR; TCRdb lists only in-frame clones, some missing. This repertoire shows about 24,000 clones, around 67% found once; its top ten account for 15% to 20%. The specimen was CD4+ T cells from PBMCs, cultured in vitro. These receptors were collected from a human donor in good health. Each CDR3 is given with its conserved first and last residue. Fields, in order: V gene, J gene, D gene, clone size, CDR3 DNA, CDR3 protein. A D gene is named only where the DNA matches it firmly. The size of a clone is reported for some rows only, either as once, few or many, or as a class for expanded clones.

v_gene: TRBV19; j_gene: TRBJ1-5; d_gene: TRBD1; abundance: -; CDR3nt: TGTGCCAGTAGTACAGCTCCCGGGACAGGGCCCCAGCCCCAGCATTTT; CDR3aa: CASSTAPGTGPQPQHF
v_gene: TRBV7-3; j_gene: TRBJ2-2; d_gene: TRBD1; abundance: -; CDR3nt: TGTGCCAGCAGCCGGACAGGGTACACCGGGGAGCTGTTTTTT; CDR3aa: CASSRTGYTGELFF
v_gene: TRBV15; j_gene: TRBJ2-1; d_gene: TRBD1; abundance: -; CDR3nt: TGTGCCACCAGCAGGGGGACAGGGCCGAGCTCCTACAATGAGCAGTTCTTC; CDR3aa: CATSRGTGPSSYNEQFF
v_gene: TRBV14; j_gene: TRBJ1-2; d_gene: -; abundance: -; CDR3nt: TGTGCCAGCAGCCAACGGGCGGAGAGCTATGGCTACACCTTC; CDR3aa: CASSQRAESYGYTF
v_gene: TRBV4-2; j_gene: TRBJ1-5; d_gene: TRBD1; abundance: -; CDR3nt: TGTGCCAGCAGCCAAGATCCCAGGGGGCTAAGCAATCAGCCCCAGCATTTT; CDR3aa: CASSQDPRGLSNQPQHF
v_gene: TRBV27; j_gene: TRBJ1-4; d_gene: -; abundance: -; CDR3nt: TGTGCCAGCAGTGCTGGGAACTCTAATGAAAAACTGTTTTTT; CDR3aa: CASSAGNSNEKLFF
v_gene: TRBV11-2; j_gene: TRBJ2-7; d_gene: TRBD2; abundance: -; CDR3nt: TGTGCCAGCAGCCCTGGACTAGCGGCGTCCTACGAGCAGTACTTC; CDR3aa: CASSPGLAASYEQYF
v_gene: TRBV4-1; j_gene: TRBJ2-7; d_gene: TRBD1; abundance: -; CDR3nt: TGCGCCAGCAGCCAAGAGGGACAGGGACCCTACGAGCAGTACTTC; CDR3aa: CASSQEGQGPYEQYF
v_gene: TRBV5-1; j_gene: TRBJ2-7; d_gene: TRBD1; abundance: few; CDR3nt: TGCGCCAGCAGCACAGGGACAGTCAGCGAGCAGTACTTC; CDR3aa: CASSTGTVSEQYF
v_gene: TRBV3-1/TRBV3-2; j_gene: TRBJ2-1; d_gene: -; abundance: few; CDR3nt: TGTGCCAGCAGCCAAGATTGGGGGGCGCGGTCCTACAATGAGCAGTTCTTC; CDR3aa: CASSQDWGARSYNEQFF
v_gene: TRBV5-4; j_gene: TRBJ1-1; d_gene: -; abundance: few; CDR3nt: TGTGCCAGCAGCAGGGATTACCAAGGAGCTGAAGCTTTCTTT; CDR3aa: CASSRDYQGAEAFF
v_gene: TRBV30; j_gene: TRBJ1-2; d_gene: -; abundance: -; CDR3nt: TGTGCCTGGAGCGCCCATCGGCGAGATGGCTACACCTTC; CDR3aa: CAWSAHRRDGYTF
v_gene: TRBV19; j_gene: TRBJ2-6; d_gene: -; abundance: -; CDR3nt: TGTGCCAGTAGTATAGTGTTCTCTGGGGCCAACGTCCTGACTTTC; CDR3aa: CASSIVFSGANVLTF
v_gene: TRBV2; j_gene: TRBJ2-3; d_gene: TRBD2; abundance: few; CDR3nt: TGTGCCAGCAGCATAATAGCGGGAGGATCAGATACGCAGTATTTT; CDR3aa: CASSIIAGGSDTQYF
v_gene: TRBV5-5; j_gene: TRBJ2-2; d_gene: -; abundance: -; CDR3nt: TGTGCCAGCAGAGGAGGGCCGAACACCGGGGAGCTGTTTTTT; CDR3aa: CASRGGPNTGELFF
v_gene: TRBV14; j_gene: TRBJ2-1; d_gene: TRBD2; abundance: -; CDR3nt: TGTGCCAGCAGCCAAGAGGGAGGGCCCAAATACAATGAGCAGTTCTTC; CDR3aa: CASSQEGGPKYNEQFF
v_gene: TRBV10-3; j_gene: TRBJ1-1; d_gene: TRBD1; abundance: -; CDR3nt: TGTGCCGTCCAACCAGGGGGCACTGAAGCTTTCTTT; CDR3aa: CAVQPGGTEAFF